What follows are 19 T cell receptor beta chains derived from one specimen sequenced in a study of blood T cell repertoires in COVID-19. Profiled with immunoSEQ multiplex PCR; TCRdb holds only in-frame clones, not every one. The sample comprises around 230,000 clones, around 90% of which are singletons, and 7.2% rests with the top ten. Sequenced: peripheral blood. These receptors were obtained from a man aged 55 to 70 who had recovered from COVID-19.

V is TRBV27 and J is TRBJ2-1, with a possible D match to TRBD1 (6 bases). The V end lost 7 bases, the J end lost 7 bases, and 14 bases lay between the germline ends. Germline CDR1 and CDR2: MNHEY and SMNVEV (reference sequence). The CDR3 is 13 amino acids. CDR3 sequence reads: CASNNRVLNEQFF. CDR3 nucleotides: TGTGCCAGCAACAACAGGGTTCTGAATGAGCAGTTCTTC.

This rearrangement joins TRBV6-5 to TRBJ2-5; D might be TRBD1 (6 bases). The CDR3 is made up of 13 amino acids. Germline CDR1 reads MNHEY; CDR2 reads SVGAGI. V was pared by 8 bases and J by 5 bases, with 15 bases between. The CDR3 region has the DNA TGTGCCAGCGGACAGCAATTTCGGGAGACCCAGTACTTC. Translating gives CASGQQFRETQYF.

This chain joins TRBV7-8 and TRBJ1-5, with D perhaps TRBD1 (5 bases). The V gene lost 1 base and the J gene lost 6 bases, with 10 bases spanning the gap. This CDR3 contains 14 residues. CDR1 and CDR2 from the germline V gene are SGHVS and FQNEAQ. The CDR3 DNA is TGTGCCAGCAGCTTAGGGGGGGTTGGTCAGCCCCAGCATTTT. As protein: CASSLGGVGQPQHF.

The chain employs TRBV6-1 and TRBJ2-1; D gene unclear. Germline lookup yields CDR1 MNHNS and CDR2 SASEGT. Trimming shortened V by 1 base and J by 2 bases, and 3 bases separated the two germline ends. This CDR3 has 13 amino acids. The CDR3 protein is CASSEDTYNEQFF. Written as DNA, the CDR3 is TGTGCCAGCAGTGAAGACACCTACAATGAGCAGTTCTTC.

The CDR3 sequence: CASRLSGGDNEQFF. CDR3 in DNA: TGTGCCAGCAGACTCTCCGGCGGCGACAATGAGCAGTTCTTC. This chain connects TRBV6-6 to TRBJ2-1; D remains unclear. Germline CDR1 MNHNY, CDR2 SVGAGI (reference sequence). This CDR3 is 14 amino acids long. V gave up 6 bases and J gave up 5 bases, with 14 bases separating them.

This chain links TRBV5-1 with TRBJ2-1; 12 nucleotides line up with TRBD2. The CDR3 sequence is 15 residues long. Germline V CDR1 and CDR2: SGHRS, YFSETQ. V gave up 0 bases and J gave up 6 bases; unmatched junction bases: 1. The CDR3 sequence is CASSLGLAGANEQFF. The CDR3 nucleotides are TGCGCCAGCAGCTTGGGACTAGCGGGGGCCAATGAGCAGTTCTTC.

With respect to this clone: At one of its ends the junction is not consistent with the germline gene, which may arise from a read error. Other DNA sequences in the same sample also yield this CDR3. The chain employs TRBV6-5 and TRBJ2-2; no firm D call. CDR1 and CDR2 from the germline V gene are MNHEY and SVGAGI. The CDR3 has 15 amino acids. CDR3 amino acids: CASSPHPRNTGELFF. CDR3 DNA: TGTGCTAGCAGTCCCCACCCCAGGAACACCGGGGAGCTGTTTTTT.

A remark on this clone: The limits of the CDR3 on the DNA are not certain, so only TCRdb's listed CDR3 is given. The chain is built from TRBV5-1 and TRBJ2-2; TRBD2 is taken as the D call from the table, unchecked against the DNA. A total of 11 residues make up the CDR3, ends included. CDR1 and CDR2 (germline): SGHRS, YFSETQ. CDR3 sequence reads: CASSESGSCFF.

This chain connects TRBV6-5 to TRBJ1-5; TRBD1 matches 7 bases. The CDR3 sequence is 13 residues long. Germline CDR1 reads MNHEY; CDR2 reads SVGAGI. The V gene end was trimmed by 5 bases and the J gene end by 2 bases; junction bases not matched to a gene: 0. The DNA for the CDR3 is TGTGCCAGCAGTACAGGGGGCAATCAGCCCCAGCATTTT. Residues: CASSTGGNQPQHF.

The chain employs TRBV9 and TRBJ1-2; maybe TRBD1 (5 bases). V was shortened by 0 bases and J by 2 bases, with 5 bases between the two germline ends. The length of the CDR3 is 13 residues. Germline V lookup: CDR1 SGDLS, CDR2 YYNGEE. This chain's CDR3 is CASSVAGNYGYTF. The CDR3 DNA follows: TGTGCCAGCAGCGTAGCAGGGAACTATGGCTACACCTTC.

The V and J genes are TRBV19 and TRBJ2-4; weak D call: TRBD2 (6 bases). V was shortened by 5 bases and J by 6 bases, with 14 bases between the two germline ends. Germline V lookup: CDR1 LNHDA, CDR2 SQIVND (reference sequence). The CDR3 is made up of 14 amino acids. CDR3 region: CASSLGGGRNIQYF. The CDR3 nucleotides read TGTGCCAGTAGTTTGGGCGGAGGGAGAAACATTCAGTACTTC.

The chain uses TRBV7-9 and TRBJ1-1, with D possibly matching TRBD1 (5 bases). The germline CDR1 and CDR2 sequences are SEHNR and FQNEAQ (reference sequence). Deletions cut 5 bases from V and 4 bases from J, with 14 bases between. The CDR3 contains 14 residues. The CDR3 is CASSPTGRGTEAFF. CDR3 nucleotide sequence: TGTGCCAGCAGCCCCACCGGGAGGGGCACTGAAGCTTTCTTT.

The chain recombines TRBV12-1 with TRBJ1-2; the table names TRBD1, a call not compared with the DNA. TRBV12-1 counts as a pseudogene. The CDR3 spans 15 residues. CDR3 coding DNA: TGTGCCACCACGGGGGACAGGGTGACTAACTATGGCTACACCTTC. Amino acid sequence: CATTGDRVTNYGYTF.

The chain links TRBV24-1 to TRBJ2-3, with 11 nucleotides matching TRBD1. Trimming cost V 9 bases and J 6 bases; bases outside gene matches: 1. In germline, CDR1 is KGHDR, CDR2 SFDVKD. The CDR3 consists of 12 residues. The CDR3 sequence: CATGQGADTQYF. CDR3 coding DNA: TGTGCCACCGGACAGGGGGCGGATACGCAGTATTTT.

J is TRBJ2-2 and V is TRBV6-6; 9 bases match TRBD1. V lost 6 bases, J lost 5 bases, and 7 bases stayed unmatched. There are 15 residues in the CDR3. Germline values: CDR1 MNHNY, CDR2 SVGAGI (reference sequence). The DNA of the CDR3 is TGTGCCAGCAGCACCGGGACAGGGAGGACCGGGGAGCTGTTTTTT. The encoded protein is CASSTGTGRTGELFF.

The V gene is TRBV28, the J gene TRBJ2-5, with D maybe TRBD2 (6 bases). Per germline, CDR1 MDHEN and CDR2 SYDVKM. V was shortened by 9 bases and J by 1 base, with 12 bases between the two germline ends. This CDR3 has 13 residues. CDR3 sequence: CASVRDFQETQYF. As DNA, the CDR3 is TGTGCCAGTGTCCGGGACTTCCAAGAGACCCAGTACTTC. Together with reference TRBV28 and TRBJ2-5, the CDR3 gives the full variable domain: DVKVTQSSRYLVKRTGEKVFLECVQDMDHENMFWYRQDPGLGLRLIYFSYDVKMKEKGDIPEGYSVSREKKERFSLILESASTNQTSMYLCASVRDFQETQYFGPGTRLLVL.

J is TRBJ1-5 and V is TRBV18; D is possibly TRBD1 (5 bases). V lost 3 bases and J lost 3, with 6 bases in between. The CDR3 is made up of 13 amino acids. The germline V gene has CDR1 KGHSH and CDR2 LQKENI. The CDR3 nucleotides are TGTGCCAGCTCACCGACAGACAATCAGCCCCAGCATTTT. Protein sequence: CASSPTDNQPQHF.

The chain employs TRBV11-2 and TRBJ2-2; 9 bases fit TRBD2. This CDR3 is 17 amino acids long. V shed 8 bases and J 5 bases; nucleotides not matched to a gene: 15. Germline lookup yields CDR1 SGHAT and CDR2 FQNNGV. The CDR3 DNA follows: TGTGCCAGCCGCCCCCGGCGGGGGGGAGCCGGGACCGGGGAGCTGTTTTTT. Protein sequence: CASRPRRGGAGTGELFF. The whole variable domain, filled in from reference TRBV11-2 and TRBJ2-2, reads EAGVAQSPRYKIIEKRQSVAFWCNPISGHATLYWYQQILGQGPKLLIQFQNNGVVDDSQLPKDRFSAERLKGVDSTLKIQPAKLEDSAVYLCASRPRRGGAGTGELFFGEGSRLTVL.

This chain joins TRBV12-3 or TRBV12-4 and TRBJ1-2; possible D gene TRBD1, 5 bases. Between the trimmed V and J ends, which lost 3 bases and 7 bases, there was a span of 12 bases. The CDR3 is made up of 13 amino acids. Here the CDR3 reads CASSFVQGSGYTF. Written as DNA, the CDR3 is TGTGCCAGCAGTTTTGTCCAGGGTAGTGGCTACACCTTC.